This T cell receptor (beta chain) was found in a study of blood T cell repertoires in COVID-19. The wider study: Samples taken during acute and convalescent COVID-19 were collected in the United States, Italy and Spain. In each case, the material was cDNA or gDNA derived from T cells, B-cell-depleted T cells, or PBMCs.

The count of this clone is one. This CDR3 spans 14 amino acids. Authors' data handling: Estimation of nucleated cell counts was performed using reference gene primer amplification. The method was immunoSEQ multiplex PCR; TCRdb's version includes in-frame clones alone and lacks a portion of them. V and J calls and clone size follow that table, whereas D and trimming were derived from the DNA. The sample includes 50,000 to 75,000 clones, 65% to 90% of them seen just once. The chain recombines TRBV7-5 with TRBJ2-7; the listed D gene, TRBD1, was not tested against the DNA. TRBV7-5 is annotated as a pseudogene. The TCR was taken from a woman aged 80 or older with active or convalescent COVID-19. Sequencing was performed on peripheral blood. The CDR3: CARSNQDMGYEQYF. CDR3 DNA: TGTGCCAGAAGCAATCAAGACATGGGCTACGAGCAGTACTTC.